This T cell receptor beta chain was captured in a study of molecular identifiers for immune sequencing clone quantification. Study findings and constraints: A shared barcode on identical TCR molecules could lead to underestimated sizes for highly expanded clones.

Using a CD8+CD4-CCR7+CD45RA+ phenotype, naive CD8 T cells were sorted. TCRdb used MiXCR to reprocess the PCR reads, holding one entry per CDR3 protein. The sample has about 640,000 distinct CDR3 sequences, about 20% seen once. This clonotype was found many times. No antigen is known for it. The sequence was collected from a human donor in good health. Some libraries in this study had Jurkat cell RNA spiked in. Sequenced sample: naive CD8+ T cells from blood, with Jurkat cell RNA spiked in. Noted subset: FACS-sorted CD8+CD4-CCR7+CD45RA+ naive T cells.

Here the CDR3 reads CASSFLPPESNTEAFF. The CDR3 nucleotides read TGCGCCAGCAGCTTTTTGCCCCCCGAGTCGAACACTGAAGCTTTCTTT. The chain carries TRBV5-1 and TRBJ1-1; D is uncertain. V was pared by 2 bases and J by 1 base, with 15 bases between. Germline values: CDR1 SGHRS, CDR2 YFSETQ. CDR3 length: 16 residues.